The sequence of this T cell receptor beta chain was determined in a study of identical twins. Study-wide results and limits: The study based its conclusions on cross-sectional statistical analysis and did not follow the same donors. With abundant cord blood beta clonotypes, insertions were fewer; memory repertoires showed no such pattern.

Template switching, a step in the protocol, added a universal primer site, and cDNA carried unique molecular identifiers. TCRdb used MiXCR to reprocess the 5' RACE reads, holding one entry per CDR3 protein. Of 1.5 million to 2 million distinct CDR3 sequences listed, around a third are singletons. This clonotype occurred many times. No antigen is known for it. V was pared by 1 base and J by 5 bases, with 8 bases between. Germline V lookup: CDR1 SQVTM, CDR2 ANQGSEA. This CDR3 is built from 12 residues. The specimen sequenced was cord blood. The clonotype comes from a newborn girl in good health. The chain carries TRBV29-1 and TRBJ2-5; no firm D call. CDR3 protein: CSVEALGETQYF. In nucleotides, the CDR3 is TGCAGCGTTGAAGCCCTGGGGGAGACCCAGTACTTC.